Listed here is a single TCR beta chain. Its target is not known. These data are taken from a study of T cells in localized non-small cell lung cancer. V shed 8 bases and J 0 bases; nucleotides not matched to a gene: 5. This CDR3 comprises 15 residues. Germline CDR1 reads LNHDA; CDR2 reads SQIVND (reference sequence). Overall study results and limits: Uninvolved nearby lung showed the greatest T cell clonality, exceeding that found in tumor. Within adjacent lung there appeared a median around 55 of the top 100 tumor clones. Longer overall survival was linked to higher blood T cell density.

Assay: immunoSEQ multiplex PCR; the TCRdb copy retains only in-frame clones and omits some. The table includes about 1,500 clones, over 30% detected once. The clonotype comes from a female donor aged 60 or older with stage II lung adenocarcinoma. The sequencing here drew on lung tumor tissue, taken before any cancer treatment. V is TRBV19 and J is TRBJ2-3; 10 bases map to TRBD2. In DNA form, the CDR3 reads TGTGCCAGTGTAGCGGGGGGAGGTAGCACAGATACGCAGTATTTT. It is translated as CASVAGGGSTDTQYF.